The text below deals with one TCR beta chain. MiXCR, run by TCRdb on the 5' RACE reads, gives a single entry per CDR3 protein. The sample has a few hundred thousand distinct CDR3 sequences, around 25% seen once. The data originate from a study of T-cell memory formation after mild COVID-19. Background on the study: The TCR clusters were mostly specific to one donor.

Germline loops: CDR1 SGDLS, CDR2 YYNGEE. The CDR3 runs to 15 residues. V shed 4 bases and J shed 2 bases, with 16 bases lying between them. This receptor was taken from an adult woman who had mild COVID-19 (a few samples of this study predate the infection). Cell type and time point are not known. This sequence joins TRBV9 and TRBJ2-7; D may correspond to TRBD1 or TRBD2 (5 bases each). Sample: PBMCs or a T cell subset sorted from them (not recorded which). The CDR3 spells CASSRDPRSPYEQYF. The CDR3 bases are TGTGCCAGCAGCCGGGACCCGAGATCTCCCTACGAGCAGTACTTC.